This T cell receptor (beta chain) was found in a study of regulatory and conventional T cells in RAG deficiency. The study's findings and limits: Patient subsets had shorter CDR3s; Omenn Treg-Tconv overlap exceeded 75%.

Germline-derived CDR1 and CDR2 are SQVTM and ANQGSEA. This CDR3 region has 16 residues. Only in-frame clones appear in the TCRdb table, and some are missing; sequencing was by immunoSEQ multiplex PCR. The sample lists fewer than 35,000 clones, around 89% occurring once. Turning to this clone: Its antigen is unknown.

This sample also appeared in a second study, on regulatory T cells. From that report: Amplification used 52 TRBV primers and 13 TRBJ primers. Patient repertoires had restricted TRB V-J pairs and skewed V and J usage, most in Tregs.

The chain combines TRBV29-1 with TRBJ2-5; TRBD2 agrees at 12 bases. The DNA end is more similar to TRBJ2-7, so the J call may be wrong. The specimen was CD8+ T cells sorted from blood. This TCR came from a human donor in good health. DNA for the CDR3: TGCAGCGTCTTAGGACTAGCGGGATTACGACTTTACGAGCAGTACTTC. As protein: CSVLGLAGLRLYEQYF.